These T cell receptor beta chains were read from a single sample in a study of spatial heterogeneity in lung cancer. TCRdb called the 5' RACE reads again in MiXCR, with one record for every CDR3 protein. The data hold 8,500 to 14,000 distinct CDR3 sequences, with approximately 3.8% observed a single time. The source material was normal lung tissue next to the tumor, sampled at surgery. All receptors come from a male donor with early-stage non-small cell lung cancer. Both conserved end residues are part of each CDR3. A D gene is named only where the DNA matches it firmly. Rows may omit the clone size; those that give it use once, few, many or a size class.

TRBV2	.	TRBJ2-4	many	TGTGCCACATTGCCGGACAGAAACATTCAGTACTTC	CATLPDRNIQYF
TRBV20-1	.	TRBJ1-2	many	TGCAGTGCTAGAGGGGGGTCGAGTGGCTACACCTTC	CSARGGSSGYTF
TRBV6-4	.	TRBJ2-2	many	TGTGCCAGCAGTGACTCGGCGCATTCGAACACCGGGGAGCTGTTTTTT	CASSDSAHSNTGELFF
TRBV28	TRBD2	TRBJ2-5	many	TGTGCCAGCAGTAAACTAGCGGGGTGGTCCGAGACCCAGTACTTC	CASSKLAGWSETQYF
TRBV6-5	TRBD1	TRBJ2-4	many	TGTGCCAGCAGTTCGCCGGGACAGCTAGCCAAAAACATTCAGTACTTC	CASSSPGQLAKNIQYF
TRBV7-6	.	TRBJ2-7	many	TGTGCCAGCAGCTTAGACAGCCTCTCCTACGAGCAGTACTTC	CASSLDSLSYEQYF
TRBV29-1	.	TRBJ2-1	many	TGCAGCGTTGAGAGGGCTAGCAGCTCCTACAATGAGCAGTTCTTC	CSVERASSSYNEQFF
TRBV12-3/TRBV12-4	.	TRBJ2-3	many	TGTGCCAGCAGTTTAAGGCAATCCACAGATACGCAGTATTTT	CASSLRQSTDTQYF
TRBV9	TRBD2	TRBJ2-2	medium-sized	TGTGCCAGCAGCGTAGGACGCGGCGGGAGGGCCTCAAACACCGGGGAGCTGTTTTTT	CASSVGRGGRASNTGELFF
TRBV5-1	TRBD1	TRBJ2-1	many	TGCGCCAGCAGCTTGGCTCTGATCCTCACAGGGGCCGGTGAGCAGTTCTTC	CASSLALILTGAGEQFF
TRBV6-4	.	TRBJ2-1	many	TGTGCCAGCAGTGACTCCCCTCACAATGAGCAGTTCTTC	CASSDSPHNEQFF
TRBV28	.	TRBJ2-1	many	TGTGCCAGCAGTCCGAGGAATGAGCAGTTCTTC	CASSPRNEQFF
TRBV6-1	TRBD1	TRBJ2-5	many	TGTGCCAGCAACCGACAGGGGAAAGAGACCCAGTACTTC	CASNRQGKETQYF
TRBV20-1	.	TRBJ2-7	many	TGCAGTGCTAGAGATCCCCTCTTATGGAGCGAGCAGTACTTC	CSARDPLLWSEQYF
TRBV12-3/TRBV12-4	TRBD1	TRBJ1-5	many	TGTGCCAGCAGCCTCACCGGGACAGGGGTACAGCCCCAGCATTTT	CASSLTGTGVQPQHF
TRBV15	.	TRBJ1-4	.	TGTGCCACCAGCAGACGGCCAGGGGCTAATGAAAAACTGTTTTTT	CATSRRPGANEKLFF
TRBV11-1	TRBD1	TRBJ2-1	.	TGTGCCAGCAGCTTCCCCTCGCAGGGGGTCGGCAATGAGCAGTTCTTC	CASSFPSQGVGNEQFF
TRBV7-9	.	TRBJ2-1	medium-sized	TGTGCCAGCAGCTCGTGGTACAATGAGCAGTTCTTC	CASSSWYNEQFF
TRBV12-5	TRBD2	TRBJ2-1	medium-sized	TGTGCTAGTGGTCCGGCAGCTAGCGGGAGTTACAATGAGCAGTTCTTC	CASGPAASGSYNEQFF
TRBV20-1	.	TRBJ1-1	many	TGCAGTGCTAGAGACCCCTCGGGACAGAACACTGAAGCTTTCTTT	CSARDPSGQNTEAFF
TRBV18	.	TRBJ2-3	medium-sized	TGTGCCAGCTCATTGACAGGAGCTAGCACAGATACGCAGTATTTT	CASSLTGASTDTQYF
TRBV29-1	TRBD1	TRBJ1-2	medium-sized	TGCAGCGTTTCCGCGACAGGGGAATACTATGGCTACACCTTC	CSVSATGEYYGYTF
TRBV20-1	TRBD1	TRBJ2-7	many	TGCAGTGCTCCGGGACAGGGGTATTACGAGCAGTACTTC	CSAPGQGYYEQYF
TRBV28	TRBD2	TRBJ2-1	many	TGTGCCAGCAGTTTATCCCTAGCGGGAGGCTTCAATGAGCAGTTCTTC	CASSLSLAGGFNEQFF
TRBV4-1	TRBD2	TRBJ2-3	many	TGCGCCAGCAGCCAAGATGTGGCTAGCGGGAGAGGAGATACGCAGTATTTT	CASSQDVASGRGDTQYF
TRBV2	.	TRBJ2-5	many	TGTGCCAGCACCATCAACGCGAATCAAGAGACCCAGTACTTC	CASTINANQETQYF
TRBV9	TRBD1	TRBJ2-7	medium-sized	TGTGCCAGCAGCGTACGACAGGGCTTAGAGCAGTACTTC	CASSVRQGLEQYF
TRBV6-5	.	TRBJ2-3	few	TGTGCCAGCAGTCCCAGGGGAGGGGCGCGTGCGGATACGCAGTATTTT	CASSPRGGARADTQYF
TRBV4-2	TRBD1	TRBJ1-6	medium-sized	TGTGCCAGCAGCCAAGCCCTCGGGACAGGGGACTCACCCCTCCACTTT	CASSQALGTGDSPLHF
TRBV27	TRBD1	TRBJ1-5	many	TGTGCCAGCAGTGTGGACAGGGGGAACCAGCCCCAGCATTTT	CASSVDRGNQPQHF
TRBV20-1	.	TRBJ2-1	many	TGCAGTGCTAGTAGGGGGGAGGGCCTAAATGAGCAGTTCTTC	CSASRGEGLNEQFF
TRBV19	.	TRBJ2-1	.	TGTGCCACCTCATTCAGCCTTGAGCAGTTCTTC	CATSFSLEQFF
TRBV20-1	TRBD2	TRBJ2-1	many	TGCAGCCACCGTTCAAAAAGGGGAGGGAATGAGCAGTTCTTC	CSHRSKRGGNEQFF
TRBV7-8	.	TRBJ2-1	.	TGTGCCAGCAGTTACCAGGGGTACAATGAGCAGTTCTTC	CASSYQGYNEQFF
TRBV5-1	.	TRBJ2-7	.	TGCGCCAGCAGCGTATGGACGGGACTTTCCTACGAGCAGTACTTC	CASSVWTGLSYEQYF
TRBV20-1	.	TRBJ2-2	.	TGCAGTGCTTTTGGACACACCGGGGAGCTGTTTTTT	CSAFGHTGELFF
TRBV12-3/TRBV12-4	.	TRBJ2-5	medium-sized	TGTGCCAGCACAACGGGAGTAGGGAAGACCCAGTACTTC	CASTTGVGKTQYF
TRBV12-3/TRBV12-4	.	TRBJ2-7	medium-sized	TGTGCCAGCAGCCCCACCAACAGGGTCCGCTACGAGCAGTACTTC	CASSPTNRVRYEQYF
TRBV27	TRBD2	TRBJ2-7	medium-sized	TGTGCCAGCAGCCGAAGCGGGAGCTCCTACGAGCAGTACTTC	CASSRSGSSYEQYF
TRBV13	.	TRBJ2-7	.	TGTGCCAGCAGCTCCGCCGGGGGCCGCACCTACGAGCAGTACTTC	CASSSAGGRTYEQYF
TRBV12-3/TRBV12-4	.	TRBJ2-7	large	TGTGCCAGCAGTTACAGGGACTACGAGCAGTACTTC	CASSYRDYEQYF
TRBV6-2/TRBV6-3	TRBD1	TRBJ1-5	medium-sized	TGTGCCAGCAGGGACAGGGGCAATCAGCCCCAGCATTTT	CASRDRGNQPQHF
TRBV3-1	.	TRBJ1-2	many	TGTGCCAGCAGCCAAGGGTTAGGGGCCGAGACATACTATGGCTACACCTTC	CASSQGLGAETYYGYTF
TRBV28	.	TRBJ1-1	many	TGTGCCAGCAGTCTACAGGACGGAGCCTTTGAAGCTTTCTTT	CASSLQDGAFEAFF
TRBV6-5	.	TRBJ2-4	many	TGTGCCAGCAGTTCCGCGGGCATTAAAAACATTCAGTACTTC	CASSSAGIKNIQYF
TRBV6-1	.	TRBJ1-5	many	TGTGCCAGCAGACAGGGTTTACAGCCCCAGCATTTT	CASRQGLQPQHF
TRBV12-3/TRBV12-4	.	TRBJ1-4	.	TGTGCCAGCAGTCCCGTGGGCGCGGCTAATGAAAAACTGTTTTTT	CASSPVGAANEKLFF
TRBV7-2	.	TRBJ2-3	many	TGTGCCAGCAGCTCGACTCATACTAGCACAGATACGCAGTATTTT	CASSSTHTSTDTQYF
TRBV2	TRBD2	TRBJ2-3	many	TGTGCCAGCAGTCGAATTTCCGGGACTAGGGGGATCACAGATACGCAGTATTTT	CASSRISGTRGITDTQYF
TRBV18	.	TRBJ1-1	medium-sized	TGTGCCAGCTCACCAGCGATAGACAGGATGAACACTGAAGCTTTCTTT	CASSPAIDRMNTEAFF
TRBV4-3	.	TRBJ1-2	.	TGCGCCAGCAGCCAAGATCTGTATGGCTACACCTTC	CASSQDLYGYTF